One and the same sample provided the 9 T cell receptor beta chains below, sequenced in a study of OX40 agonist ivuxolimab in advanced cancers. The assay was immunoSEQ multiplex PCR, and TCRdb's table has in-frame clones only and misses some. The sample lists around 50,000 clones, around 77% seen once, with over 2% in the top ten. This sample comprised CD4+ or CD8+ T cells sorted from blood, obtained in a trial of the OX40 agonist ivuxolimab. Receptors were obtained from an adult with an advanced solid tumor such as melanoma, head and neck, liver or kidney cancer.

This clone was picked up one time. CDR3 sequence (DNA): TGTGCCAGTAGTATAGAGGGACTAGCGGGAGCGAAAAACGAGCAGTACTTC. This encodes CASSIEGLAGAKNEQYF. The chain uses TRBV19 and TRBJ2-5, with 14 bases fitting TRBD2. The J call may be incorrect, as the DNA end agrees better with TRBJ2-7. This CDR3 spans 17 amino acids. Germline lookup yields CDR1 LNHDA and CDR2 SQIVND (reference sequence).

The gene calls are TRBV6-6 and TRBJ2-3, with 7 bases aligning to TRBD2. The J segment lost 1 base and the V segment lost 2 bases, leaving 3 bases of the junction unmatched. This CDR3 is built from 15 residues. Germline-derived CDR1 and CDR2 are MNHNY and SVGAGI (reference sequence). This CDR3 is CASSYGGSGTDTQYF. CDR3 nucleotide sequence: TGTGCCAGCAGTTACGGCGGGAGCGGCACAGATACGCAGTATTTT.

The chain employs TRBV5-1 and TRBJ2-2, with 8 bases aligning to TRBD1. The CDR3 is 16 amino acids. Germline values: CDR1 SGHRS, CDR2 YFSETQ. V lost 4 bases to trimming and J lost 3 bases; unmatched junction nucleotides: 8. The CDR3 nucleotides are TGCGCCAGCAGCCGGGACAGGCAGCCTCACACCGGGGAGCTGTTTTTT. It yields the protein CASSRDRQPHTGELFF.

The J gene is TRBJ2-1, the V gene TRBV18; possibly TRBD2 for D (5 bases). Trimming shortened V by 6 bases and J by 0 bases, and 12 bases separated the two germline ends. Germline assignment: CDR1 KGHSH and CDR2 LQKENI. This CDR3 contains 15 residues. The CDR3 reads CASSSGRSSYNEQFF. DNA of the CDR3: TGTGCCAGCTCGAGCGGACGGAGCTCCTACAATGAGCAGTTCTTC.

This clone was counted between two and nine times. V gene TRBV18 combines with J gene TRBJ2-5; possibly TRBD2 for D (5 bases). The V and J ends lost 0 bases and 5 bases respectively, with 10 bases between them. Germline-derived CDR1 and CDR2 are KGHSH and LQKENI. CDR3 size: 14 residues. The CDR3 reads CASSPPLVLETQYF. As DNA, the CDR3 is TGTGCCAGCTCACCACCACTAGTTTTGGAGACCCAGTACTTC.

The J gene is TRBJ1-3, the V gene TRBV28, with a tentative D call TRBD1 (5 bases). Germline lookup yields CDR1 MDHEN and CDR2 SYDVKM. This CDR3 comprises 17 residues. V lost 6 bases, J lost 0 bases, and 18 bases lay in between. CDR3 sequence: CASRRTQGLSSGNTIYF. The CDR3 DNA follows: TGTGCCAGCAGGCGTACTCAGGGCCTTAGCTCTGGAAACACCATATATTTT.

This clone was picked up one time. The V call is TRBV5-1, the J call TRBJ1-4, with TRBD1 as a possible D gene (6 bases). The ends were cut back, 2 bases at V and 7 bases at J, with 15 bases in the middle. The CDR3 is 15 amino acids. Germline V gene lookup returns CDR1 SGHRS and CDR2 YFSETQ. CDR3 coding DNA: TGCGCCAGCAGCTTAACTCAGGGGCCAGGTGAAAAACTGTTTTTT. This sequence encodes CASSLTQGPGEKLFF.

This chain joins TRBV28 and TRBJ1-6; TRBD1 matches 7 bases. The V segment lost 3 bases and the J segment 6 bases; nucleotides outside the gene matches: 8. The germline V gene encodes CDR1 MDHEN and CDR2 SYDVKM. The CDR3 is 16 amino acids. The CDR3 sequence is CASSFPRDSRNSPLHF. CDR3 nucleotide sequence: TGTGCCAGCAGTTTCCCCCGGGACAGTCGTAATTCACCCCTCCACTTT.

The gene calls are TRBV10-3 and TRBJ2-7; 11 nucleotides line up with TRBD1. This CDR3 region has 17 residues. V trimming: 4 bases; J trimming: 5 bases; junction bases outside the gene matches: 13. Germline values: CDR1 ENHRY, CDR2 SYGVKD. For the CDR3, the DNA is TGTGCCATCAGTGTGAAACCGGGACAGGGGGATAGTAACGAGCAGTACTTC. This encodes CAISVKPGQGDSNEQYF.